This is a list of T cell receptor beta chains from one sample in a study of blood T cell repertoires in COVID-19. The method was immunoSEQ multiplex PCR; TCRdb's version includes in-frame clones alone and lacks a portion of them. The table shows 160,000 or so clones, with 90% to 95% occurring only once. Sequencing was carried out using peripheral blood. All receptors come from an older woman with COVID-19, enrolled during active disease. CDR3s include the opening cysteine and the closing phenylalanine or tryptophan. The D gene is left open where the match is weak. Clone size is stated in some rows and not others, as once, few, many or a class when expanded.

NA | TRBJ2-7 | TRBV2 | NA | CASSEGRANDYEQYF | TGTGCCAGCAGTGAGGGCAGGGCCAATGACTACGAGCAGTACTTC
NA | TRBJ2-7 | TRBV7-9 | NA | CASSLVPYEQYF | TGTGCCAGCAGCTTAGTCCCATACGAGCAGTACTTC
NA | TRBJ1-5 | TRBV7-8 | NA | CASSPEGTRRSNQPQHF | TGTGCCAGCAGCCCCGAGGGCACACGGAGAAGCAATCAGCCCCAGCATTTT
NA | TRBJ1-1 | TRBV5-1 | NA | CASSSSGAPLF | TGCGCCAGCAGCTCCTCCGGAGCTCCCCTCTTT
NA | TRBJ2-2 | TRBV2 | NA | CASSLDSDNTGELFF | TGTGCCAGCAGTCTCGACAGCGACAACACCGGGGAGCTGTTTTTT
NA | TRBJ1-6 | TRBV3-1/TRBV3-2 | NA | CASPDYSSSPLHF | TGTGCGAGCCCGGACTACAGCAGTTCACCCCTCCACTTT
NA | TRBJ2-6 | TRBV5-4 | NA | CASSSRRGTGGANVLTF | TGTGCCAGCAGTTCGCGTCGGGGTACGGGCGGGGCCAACGTCCTGACTTTC
NA | TRBJ1-2 | TRBV3-1/TRBV3-2 | TRBD1 | CASSHRQGDYTF | TGTGCCAGCAGCCACCGACAGGGGGACTACACCTTC
NA | TRBJ1-2 | TRBV28 | NA | CASKAGPNYGYTF | TGTGCCAGCAAAGCAGGCCCTAACTATGGCTACACCTTC
NA | TRBJ2-3 | TRBV6-1 | NA | CASSDRGRRVDTQYF | TGTGCCAGCAGTGATAGGGGGCGGAGGGTTGATACGCAGTATTTT
NA | TRBJ2-3 | TRBV7-8 | NA | CASSLLASGTDTQYF | TGTGCCAGCAGCTTATTGGCTAGCGGCACAGATACGCAGTATTTT
NA | TRBJ1-1 | TRBV18 | NA | CASSPQTGNTEAFF | TGTGCCAGCTCACCCCAGACAGGGAACACTGAAGCTTTCTTT
NA | TRBJ2-7 | TRBV6-2/TRBV6-3 | NA | CASSYWESSYEQYF | TGTGCCAGCAGTTACTGGGAGAGCTCCTACGAGCAGTACTTC
NA | TRBJ1-5 | TRBV6-1 | NA | CASSEEVNRWNQPQHF | TGTGCCAGCAGTGAAGAAGTTAACAGGTGGAATCAGCCCCAGCATTTT
NA | TRBJ1-1 | TRBV7-3 | NA | CASSLDSSNTEAFF | TGTGCCAGCAGCTTAGACAGCTCGAACACTGAAGCTTTCTTT
NA | TRBJ1-6 | TRBV7-2 | TRBD1 | CASSPQTGGRTSPLHF | TGTGCCAGCAGCCCGCAGACAGGGGGAAGGACGTCACCCCTCCACTTT
NA | TRBJ1-1 | TRBV30 | NA | CAWSEEYGSAFF | TGTGCCTGGAGTGAAGAGTACGGGTCAGCTTTCTTT
NA | TRBJ2-6 | TRBV18 | TRBD1 | CASSPTGQGAISGANVLTF | TGTGCCAGCTCACCAACGGGACAGGGTGCCATCTCTGGGGCCAACGTCCTGACTTTC
NA | TRBJ1-5 | TRBV18 | TRBD1 | CASSRTGGDQPQHF | TGTGCCAGCTCAAGGACAGGGGGCGATCAGCCCCAGCATTTT
NA | TRBJ2-5 | TRBV7-2 | TRBD1 | CASSRGGTGQETQYF | TGTGCCAGCAGCCGGGGAGGGACAGGGCAAGAGACCCAGTACTTC
NA | TRBJ2-3 | TRBV9 | NA | CASSPKGTDTQYF | TGTGCCAGCAGCCCCAAGGGGACAGATACGCAGTATTTT
NA | TRBJ2-1 | TRBV6-2/TRBV6-3 | NA | CASSPGLDNEQFF | TGTGCCAGCAGCCCCGGACTCGACAATGAGCAGTTCTTC
NA | TRBJ1-1 | TRBV9 | TRBD1 | CASSVDGRGPRDTEAFF | TGTGCCAGCAGCGTAGACGGCAGGGGGCCGAGGGACACTGAAGCTTTCTTT
NA | TRBJ1-6 | TRBV19 | TRBD1 | CASSIGTGLNNSPLHF | TGTGCCAGTAGTATCGGGACAGGCCTAAATAATTCACCCCTCCACTTT
NA | TRBJ1-4 | TRBV29-1 | TRBD1 | CSVGPGTDNEKLFF | TGCAGCGTGGGACCCGGGACAGATAATGAAAAACTGTTTTTT
NA | TRBJ1-1 | TRBV7-9 | NA | CASSLAQGIYTEAFF | TGTGCCAGCAGCTTAGCACAGGGTATATACACTGAAGCTTTCTTT
NA | TRBJ2-2 | TRBV19 | NA | CASSMGQGGTGELFF | TGTGCCAGTAGTATGGGGCAGGGGGGCACCGGGGAGCTGTTTTTT
NA | TRBJ2-3 | TRBV5-1 | NA | CASSLDDRSPDTQYF | TGCGCCAGCAGCTTGGATGACAGGTCCCCAGATACGCAGTATTTT
NA | TRBJ2-5 | TRBV18 | NA | CASSSSGIQETQYF | TGTGCCAGCTCATCGTCAGGCATCCAAGAGACCCAGTACTTC
NA | TRBJ1-1 | TRBV7-3 | NA | CASSLGGVTEAFF | TGTGCCAGCAGCTTAGGGGGGGTGACTGAAGCTTTCTTT
NA | TRBJ1-2 | TRBV7-2 | NA | CASSLQDFQNYGYTF | TGTGCCAGCAGTCTTCAGGACTTTCAGAACTATGGCTACACCTTC
NA | TRBJ2-4 | TRBV5-1 | NA | CASQRDSEAKNIQYF | TGCGCCAGCCAAAGGGACTCGGAAGCCAAAAACATTCAGTACTTC
NA | TRBJ2-5 | TRBV28 | NA | CASSSTGPETQYF | TGTGCCAGCAGCTCAACAGGCCCCGAGACCCAGTACTTC
NA | TRBJ2-1 | TRBV29-1 | NA | CSAVLRVGSEQFF | TGCAGCGCCGTCCTTCGGGTGGGTTCTGAGCAGTTCTTC
NA | TRBJ1-2 | TRBV10-3 | NA | CAISESKAVQGDGYTF | TGTGCCATCAGTGAGTCGAAGGCCGTGCAGGGCGATGGCTACACCTTC
NA | TRBJ2-1 | TRBV4-2 | TRBD2 | CASSAPLAGGTNEQFF | TGTGCCAGCAGCGCCCCTCTAGCGGGGGGGACTAATGAGCAGTTCTTC
NA | TRBJ2-7 | TRBV4-3 | NA | CASSQEETGEQYF | TGCGCCAGCAGCCAAGAGGAGACTGGGGAGCAGTACTTC
NA | TRBJ2-7 | TRBV9 | TRBD2 | CASSVASGGASYEQYF | TGTGCCAGCAGCGTAGCCAGCGGGGGGGCCTCTTACGAGCAGTACTTC
NA | TRBJ1-1 | TRBV4-2 | NA | CASSQDPTGRLEAFF | TGTGCCAGCAGCCAAGATCCAACGGGGAGGTTAGAAGCTTTCTTT
NA | TRBJ1-5 | TRBV27 | NA | CASSSYSNSNQPQHF | TGTGCCAGCAGTTCATATTCTAATAGCAATCAGCCCCAGCATTTT
NA | TRBJ2-3 | TRBV5-1 | NA | CASSLRLNTDTQYF | TGCGCCAGCAGCTTGAGACTTAACACAGATACGCAGTATTTT
NA | TRBJ1-1 | TRBV6-5 | NA | CASSPTLNTEAFF | TGTGCCAGCAGTCCCACATTGAACACTGAAGCTTTCTTT
NA | TRBJ1-2 | TRBV7-9 | NA | CASSLDMEGDTF | TGTGCCAGCAGCTTAGATATGGAGGGTGACACCTTC
NA | TRBJ2-7 | TRBV5-1 | NA | CASSAGGQNYEQYF | TGCGCCAGCAGCGCGGGGGGACAGAACTACGAGCAGTACTTC
once | TRBJ1-1 | TRBV6-5 | NA | CASSYSQNTEAFF | TGTGCCAGCAGTTACTCCCAGAACACTGAAGCTTTCTTT
NA | TRBJ2-3 | TRBV19 | NA | CASSVTVSTDTQYF | TGTGCCAGTAGTGTCACAGTAAGCACAGATACGCAGTATTTT
once | TRBJ1-5 | TRBV10-3 | NA | CAISDTGIQPQHF | TGTGCCATCAGTGACACAGGTATACAGCCCCAGCATTTT
NA | TRBJ1-1 | TRBV5-8 | NA | CASSWALGNTEAFF | TGTGCCAGCAGCTGGGCCCTGGGGAACACTGAAGCTTTCTTT
NA | TRBJ1-2 | TRBV6-5 | TRBD1 | CASLGATGNYGYTF | TGTGCCAGCCTTGGGGCGACAGGGAACTATGGCTACACCTTC
NA | TRBJ2-1 | TRBV21-1 | NA | CASSKRARSRLLGGFKDNEQFF | TGTGCCAGCAGCAAAAGGGCCCGGTCTCGTCTTCTGGGGGGATTTAAGGACAATGAGCAGTTCTTC
NA | TRBJ2-1 | TRBV14 | NA | CASSFRGGLRGSNEQFF | TGTGCCAGCAGCTTCCGTGGAGGACTCCGGGGGAGCAATGAGCAGTTCTTC
many | TRBJ2-7 | TRBV25-1 | TRBD1 | CASSEQGAPIKYEQYF | TGTGCCAGCAGTGAACAGGGGGCGCCGATTAAGTACGAGCAGTACTTC
NA | TRBJ2-1 | TRBV4-3 | TRBD1 | CASSQVYQGAYNEQFF | TGCGCCAGCAGCCAAGTGTACCAGGGGGCATACAATGAGCAGTTCTTC